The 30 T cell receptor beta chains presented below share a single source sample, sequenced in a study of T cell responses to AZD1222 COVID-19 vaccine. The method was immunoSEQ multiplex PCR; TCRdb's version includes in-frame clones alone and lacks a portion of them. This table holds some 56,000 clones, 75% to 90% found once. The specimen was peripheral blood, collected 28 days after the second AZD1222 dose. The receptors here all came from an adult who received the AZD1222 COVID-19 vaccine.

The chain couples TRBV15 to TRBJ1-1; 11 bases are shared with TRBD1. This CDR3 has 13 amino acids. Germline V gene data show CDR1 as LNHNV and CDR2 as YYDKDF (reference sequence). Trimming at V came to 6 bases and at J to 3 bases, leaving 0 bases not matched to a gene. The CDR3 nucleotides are TGTGCCACCAGGGGACAGGGGGACACTGAAGCTTTCTTT. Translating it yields CATRGQGDTEAFF.

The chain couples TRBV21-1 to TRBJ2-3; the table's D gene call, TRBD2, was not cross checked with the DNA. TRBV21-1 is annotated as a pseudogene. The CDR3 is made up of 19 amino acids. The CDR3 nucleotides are TGTGCCAGCAGCAAAGCACCGGCGGGAGTTCAGCCTCACACAGATACGCAGTATTTT. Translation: CASSKAPAGVQPHTDTQYF.

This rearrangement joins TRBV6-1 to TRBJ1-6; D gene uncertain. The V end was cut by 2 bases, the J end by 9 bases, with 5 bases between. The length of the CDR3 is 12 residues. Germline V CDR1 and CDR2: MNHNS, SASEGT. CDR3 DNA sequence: TGTGCCAGCAGTGAATGGGTTTCACCCCTCCACTTT. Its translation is CASSEWVSPLHF.

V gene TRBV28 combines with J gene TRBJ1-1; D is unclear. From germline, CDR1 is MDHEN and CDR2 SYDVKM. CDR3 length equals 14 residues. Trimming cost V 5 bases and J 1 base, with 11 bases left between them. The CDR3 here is CASSPLPPNTEAFF. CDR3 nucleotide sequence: TGTGCCAGCAGTCCTCTGCCCCCGAACACTGAAGCTTTCTTT.

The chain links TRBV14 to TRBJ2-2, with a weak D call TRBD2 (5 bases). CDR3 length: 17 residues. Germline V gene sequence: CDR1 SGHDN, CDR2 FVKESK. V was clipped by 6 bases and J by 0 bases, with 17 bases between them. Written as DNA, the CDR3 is TGTGCCAGCAGTCTCTTAGCGACACTTTCGAACACCGGGGAGCTGTTTTTT. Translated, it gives CASSLLATLSNTGELFF.

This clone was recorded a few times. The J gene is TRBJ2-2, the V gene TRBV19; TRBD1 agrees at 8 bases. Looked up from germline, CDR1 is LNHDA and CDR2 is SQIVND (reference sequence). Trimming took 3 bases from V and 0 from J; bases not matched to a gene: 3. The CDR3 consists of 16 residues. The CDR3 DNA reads TGTGCCAGTAGTATTCCAGGGGGCGCGAACACCGGGGAGCTGTTTTTT. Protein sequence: CASSIPGGANTGELFF.

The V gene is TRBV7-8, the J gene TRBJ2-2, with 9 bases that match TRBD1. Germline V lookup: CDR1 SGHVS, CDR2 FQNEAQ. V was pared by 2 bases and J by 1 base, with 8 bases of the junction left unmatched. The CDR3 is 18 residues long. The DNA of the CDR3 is TGTGCCAGCAGCTTACTACGTAACAGGGGGCGGAACACCGGGGAGCTGTTTTTT. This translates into CASSLLRNRGRNTGELFF.

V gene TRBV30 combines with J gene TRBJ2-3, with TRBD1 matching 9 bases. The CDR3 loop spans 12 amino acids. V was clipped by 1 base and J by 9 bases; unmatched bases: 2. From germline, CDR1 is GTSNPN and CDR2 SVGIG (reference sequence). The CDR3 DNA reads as TGTGCCTGGAGTGCCGGGACAGGGACGCAGTATTTT. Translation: CAWSAGTGTQYF.

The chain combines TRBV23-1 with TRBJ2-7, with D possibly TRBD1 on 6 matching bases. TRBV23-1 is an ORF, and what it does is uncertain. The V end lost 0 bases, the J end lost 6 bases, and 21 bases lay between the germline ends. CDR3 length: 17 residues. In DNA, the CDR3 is TGCGCCAGCAGTCAATCGTATGGCGGCAGGGGTTCCGCCGAGCAGTACTTC. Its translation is CASSQSYGGRGSAEQYF.

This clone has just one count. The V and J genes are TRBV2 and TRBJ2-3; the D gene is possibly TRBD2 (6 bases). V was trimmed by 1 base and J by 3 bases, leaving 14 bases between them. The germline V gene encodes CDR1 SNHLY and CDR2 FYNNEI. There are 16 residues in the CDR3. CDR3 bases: TGTGCCAGCAGTGAAGTCCCTAGCGCGGCGACAGATACGCAGTATTTT. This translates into CASSEVPSAATDTQYF.

DNA of the CDR3: TGCGCCAGCAGCCCTTGGCCTAGCACAGATACGCAGTATTTT. It specifies CASSPWPSTDTQYF. This chain connects TRBV4-3 to TRBJ2-3; D remains unclear. The germline V and J ends were trimmed by 4 bases and 0 bases, with 8 bases remaining between them. This CDR3 has 14 residues. Looked up from germline, CDR1 is LGHNA and CDR2 is YSLEER.

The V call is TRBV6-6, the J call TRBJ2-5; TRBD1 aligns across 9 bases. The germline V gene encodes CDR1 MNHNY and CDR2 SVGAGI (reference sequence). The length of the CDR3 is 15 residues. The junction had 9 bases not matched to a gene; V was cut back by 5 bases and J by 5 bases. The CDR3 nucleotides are TGTGCCAGCAGTAATCCGACAGGGGGGGAGGAGACCCAGTACTTC. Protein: CASSNPTGGEETQYF.

The chain's CDR3 is CASSQVVTPSPYEQYF. The CDR3 bases are TGCGCCAGCAGCCAAGTAGTGACTCCTAGCCCCTACGAGCAGTACTTC. The chain joins TRBV4-1 to TRBJ2-7, with D tentatively TRBD2 (5 bases). Trimming took 1 base from V and 2 from J, leaving 15 bases between them. This CDR3 region has 16 residues. Germline assignment: CDR1 MGHRA and CDR2 YSYEKL.

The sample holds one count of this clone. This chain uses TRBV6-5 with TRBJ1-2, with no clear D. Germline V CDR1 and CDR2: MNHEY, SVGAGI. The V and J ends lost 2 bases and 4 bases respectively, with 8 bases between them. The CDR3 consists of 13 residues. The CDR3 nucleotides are TGTGCCAGCAGTTACGGGTGGGGCTATGGCTACACCTTC. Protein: CASSYGWGYGYTF.

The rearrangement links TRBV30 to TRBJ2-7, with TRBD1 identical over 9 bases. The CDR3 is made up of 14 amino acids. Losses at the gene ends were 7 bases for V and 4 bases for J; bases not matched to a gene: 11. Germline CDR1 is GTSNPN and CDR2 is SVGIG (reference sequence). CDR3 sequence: CAYHHRDRAYEQYF. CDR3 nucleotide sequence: TGTGCCTACCACCATCGGGACAGGGCGTACGAGCAGTACTTC.

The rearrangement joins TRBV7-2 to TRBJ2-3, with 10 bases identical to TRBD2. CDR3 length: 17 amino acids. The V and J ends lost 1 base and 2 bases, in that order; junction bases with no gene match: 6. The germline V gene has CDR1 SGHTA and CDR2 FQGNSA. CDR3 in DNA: TGTGCCAGCAGCTTAGTGGGAGCGGGGGGGTCCACAGATACGCAGTATTTT. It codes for CASSLVGAGGSTDTQYF.

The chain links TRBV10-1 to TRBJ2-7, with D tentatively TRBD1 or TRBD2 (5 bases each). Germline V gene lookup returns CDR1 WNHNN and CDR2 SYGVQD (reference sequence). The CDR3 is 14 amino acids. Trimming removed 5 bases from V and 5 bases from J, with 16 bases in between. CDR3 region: CASSRGTALDEQYF. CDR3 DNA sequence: TGCGCCAGCAGTAGAGGGACGGCCTTGGACGAGCAGTACTTC.

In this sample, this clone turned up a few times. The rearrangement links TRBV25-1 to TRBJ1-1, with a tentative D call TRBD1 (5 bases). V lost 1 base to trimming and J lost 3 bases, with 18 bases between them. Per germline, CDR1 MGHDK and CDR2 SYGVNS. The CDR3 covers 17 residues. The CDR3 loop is CASSEFYRGGRDTEAFF. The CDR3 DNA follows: TGTGCCAGCAGTGAATTCTATCGGGGGGGAAGAGACACTGAAGCTTTCTTT. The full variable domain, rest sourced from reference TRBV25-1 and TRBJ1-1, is EADIYQTPRYLVIGTGKKITLECSQTMGHDKMYWYQQDPGMELHLIHYSYGVNSTEKGDLSSESTVSRIRTEHFPLTLESARPSHTSQYLCASSEFYRGGRDTEAFFGQGTRLTVV.

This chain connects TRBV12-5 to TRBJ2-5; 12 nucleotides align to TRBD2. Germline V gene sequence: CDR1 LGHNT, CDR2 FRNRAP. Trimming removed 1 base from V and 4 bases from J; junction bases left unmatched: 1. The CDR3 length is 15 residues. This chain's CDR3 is CASGLGLAGVETQYF. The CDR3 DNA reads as TGTGCTAGTGGTTTGGGACTAGCGGGAGTAGAGACCCAGTACTTC.

CDR3 sequence reads: CASSSDRGVGGYTF. The DNA for the CDR3 is TGCGCCAGCAGCTCGGACAGGGGAGTTGGTGGCTACACCTTC. The V and J genes are TRBV5-1 and TRBJ1-2; 9 bases align to TRBD1. The trim removed 3 bases at V and 7 bases at J, leaving 7 bases unmatched. This CDR3 is 14 amino acids long. The germline V gene has CDR1 SGHRS and CDR2 YFSETQ.

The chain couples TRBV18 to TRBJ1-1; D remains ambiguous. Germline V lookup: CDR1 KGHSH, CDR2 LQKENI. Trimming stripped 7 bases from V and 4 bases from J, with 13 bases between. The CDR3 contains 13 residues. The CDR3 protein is CASLLGLGTEAFF. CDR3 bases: TGTGCCAGCTTGCTCGGGCTCGGCACTGAAGCTTTCTTT.

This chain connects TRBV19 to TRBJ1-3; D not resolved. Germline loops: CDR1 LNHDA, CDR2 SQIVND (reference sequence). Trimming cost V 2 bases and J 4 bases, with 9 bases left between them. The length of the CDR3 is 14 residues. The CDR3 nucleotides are TGTGCCAGTAGTATATCATCGCGAGGAAACACCATATATTTT. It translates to CASSISSRGNTIYF.

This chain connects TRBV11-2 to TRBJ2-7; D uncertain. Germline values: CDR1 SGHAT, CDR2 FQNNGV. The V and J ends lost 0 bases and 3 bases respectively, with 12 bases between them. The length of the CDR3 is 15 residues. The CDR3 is CASSLDGLADYEQYF. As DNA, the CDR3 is TGTGCCAGCAGCTTAGATGGCCTTGCTGACTACGAGCAGTACTTC.

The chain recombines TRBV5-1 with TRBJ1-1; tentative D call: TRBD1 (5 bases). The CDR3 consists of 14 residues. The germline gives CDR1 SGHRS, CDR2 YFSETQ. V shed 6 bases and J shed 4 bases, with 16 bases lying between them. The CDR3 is CASIKGPQGTEAFF. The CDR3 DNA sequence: TGCGCCAGCATTAAGGGACCCCAGGGCACTGAAGCTTTCTTT. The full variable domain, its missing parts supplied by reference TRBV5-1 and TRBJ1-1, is KAGVTQTPRYLIKTRGQQVTLSCSPISGHRSVSWYQQTPGQGLQFLFEYFSETQRNKGNFPGRFSGRQFSNSRSEMNVSTLELGDSALYLCASIKGPQGTEAFFGQGTRLTVV.

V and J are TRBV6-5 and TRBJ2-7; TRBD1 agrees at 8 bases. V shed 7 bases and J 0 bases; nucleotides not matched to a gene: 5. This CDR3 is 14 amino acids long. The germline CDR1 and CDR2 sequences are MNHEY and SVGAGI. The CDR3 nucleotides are TGTGCCAGCACGGGGACAGGAAACTCCTACGAGCAGTACTTC. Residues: CASTGTGNSYEQYF.

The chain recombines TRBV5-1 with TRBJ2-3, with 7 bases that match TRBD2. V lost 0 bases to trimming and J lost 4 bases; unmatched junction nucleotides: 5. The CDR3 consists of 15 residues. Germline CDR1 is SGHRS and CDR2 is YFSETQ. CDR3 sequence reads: CASSLGGSRADTQYF. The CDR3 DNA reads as TGCGCCAGCAGCTTGGGCGGGAGTCGCGCAGATACGCAGTATTTT. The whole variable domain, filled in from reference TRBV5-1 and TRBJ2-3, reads KAGVTQTPRYLIKTRGQQVTLSCSPISGHRSVSWYQQTPGQGLQFLFEYFSETQRNKGNFPGRFSGRQFSNSRSEMNVSTLELGDSALYLCASSLGGSRADTQYFGPGTRLTVL.

CDR3 sequence (DNA): TGTGCCAGCAGCTTGGCACAGAGCTCCTACGAGCAGTACTTC. Protein: CASSLAQSSYEQYF. The chain couples TRBV5-6 to TRBJ2-7, with D hard to call. The CDR3 is 14 residues long. Germline V gene lookup returns CDR1 SGHDT and CDR2 YYEEEE. V was clipped by 0 bases and J by 0 bases, with 7 bases between them.

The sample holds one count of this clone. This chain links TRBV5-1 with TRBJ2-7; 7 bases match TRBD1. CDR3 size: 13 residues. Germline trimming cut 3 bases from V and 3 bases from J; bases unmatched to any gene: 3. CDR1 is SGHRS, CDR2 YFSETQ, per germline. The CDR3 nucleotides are TGCGCCAGCAGCTCACGACAGGGCTACGAGCAGTACTTC. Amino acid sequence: CASSSRQGYEQYF.

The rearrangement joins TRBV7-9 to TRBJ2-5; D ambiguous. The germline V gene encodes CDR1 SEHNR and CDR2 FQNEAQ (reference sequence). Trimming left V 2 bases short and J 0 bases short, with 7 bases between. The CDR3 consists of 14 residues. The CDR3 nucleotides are TGTGCCAGCAGCTTACTGAGTAACCAAGAGACCCAGTACTTC. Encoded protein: CASSLLSNQETQYF.

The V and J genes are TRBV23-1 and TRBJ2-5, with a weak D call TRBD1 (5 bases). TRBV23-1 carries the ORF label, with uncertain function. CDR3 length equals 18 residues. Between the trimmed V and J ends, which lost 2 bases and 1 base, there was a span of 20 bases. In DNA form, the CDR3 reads TGCGCCAGCAGTCAAACCCAGACCCCAGGGTATGGCCAAGAGACCCAGTACTTC. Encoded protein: CASSQTQTPGYGQETQYF.